This paragraph covers one T cell receptor (beta chain) sequence. The sample comes from a study of human T cells and chemical hapten exposure. TCRdb ran MiXCR on the RACE reads and lists one entry per CDR3 protein. The data contain roughly 250,000 distinct CDR3 sequences, approximately 8.6% of them singletons. Sample time point: pre-sensitization, week 0. Stated treatment: therapeutic diphenylcyclopropenone sensitization with weekly scalp DPC. Before extraction, the whole blood was not fractionated, and total RNA was taken from it. The length of the CDR3 is 15 residues. Germline CDR1 MDHEN, CDR2 SYDVKM. V was shortened by 2 bases and J by 0 bases, with 11 bases between the two germline ends.

V usage is TRBV28 and J usage is TRBJ2-7, with D perhaps assigned TRBD1 or TRBD2 (5 bases each). The TCR originated in a woman aged 40 to 50 with alopecia areata. Some clones in this sample may be carry-over from other donors' samples. Sample: whole blood, taken in connection with sensitization to the hapten diphenylcyclopropenone (DPC). The CDR3 sequence is CASSLGTPSSYEQYF. The CDR3 nucleotides are TGTGCCAGCAGTTTAGGGACGCCGAGCTCCTACGAGCAGTACTTC.